This T cell receptor (beta chain) was captured by sequencing in a study of blood T cells in healthy people across ages. Using a J-beta primer mix together with a sample-barcoded 5' primer, a second PCR was run for roughly 7 to 12 cycles. From the 5' RACE reads, TCRdb called clonotypes with MiXCR, one entry per CDR3 protein. The sample has 850,000 to 1,000,000 distinct CDR3 sequences, about 53% seen once. Trimming left V 0 bases short and J 7 bases short, with 10 bases between. The CDR3 covers 14 residues. The germline gives CDR1 SGDLS, CDR2 YYNGEE. Study-level findings and limits: Age showed a roughly linear inverse relationship with TCR beta diversity per million T cells.

About this clonotype: Its cognate antigen is unknown.

The source is a woman in her sixties in good health. The chain uses TRBV9 and TRBJ1-4; the D gene is possibly TRBD1 (5 bases). The sequencing input was blood. Here the CDR3 reads CASSVATGGEKLFF. The CDR3 DNA sequence: TGTGCCAGCAGCGTAGCTACGGGGGGTGAAAAACTGTTTTTT. Using reference TRBV9 and TRBJ1-4 for the parts outside the CDR3, the full variable domain is DSGVTQTPKHLITATGQRVTLRCSPRSGDLSVYWYQQSLDQGLQFLIQYYNGEERAKGNILERFSAQQFPDLHSELNLSSLELGDSALYFCASSVATGGEKLFFGSGTQLSVL.